This T cell receptor (beta chain) was recorded in a study of T cell responses to AZD1222 COVID-19 vaccine. Points from the study as a whole: Repertoire sampling happened only post peak T cell response. Close to half of spike-specific TCRs reportedly recognize unmutated variant regions. Donors skewed white British and female; clonal diversity was possibly underestimated.

Germline CDR1 and CDR2: KGHSH and LQKENI. V lost 6 bases and J lost 4, with 24 bases in between. The CDR3 is 17 amino acids. For this clone: Its matching antigen is unknown.

This table comes from immunoSEQ multiplex PCR, and its TCRdb copy is limited to in-frame clones, with some not included. Of approximately 150,000 clones in the sample, about 90% were seen once. The receptor was isolated from an adult who received the AZD1222 COVID-19 vaccine. The rearrangement uses TRBV18 and TRBJ1-2; D may be TRBD1 (6 bases). Specimen: peripheral blood, collected 28 days after the second AZD1222 dose. CDR3 DNA sequence: TGTGCCAGCTCCAAGGGAGTTGCGGGGGGCCGGTCCTATGGCTACACCTTC. Residues: CASSKGVAGGRSYGYTF.